This TCR beta chain was sequenced during a study of blood T cells in healthy people across ages. This clonotype appeared a single time. Germline CDR1 LGHDT, CDR2 YNNKEL (reference sequence). This CDR3 has 20 residues. V shed 2 bases, J shed 1 base, and the junction held 19 bases outside the gene matches. The authors ran a second PCR of 7 to 11 cycles using a sample-barcoded 5' primer and a J-beta primer mix. Each of the cDNA molecules was tagged by a template-switch adaptor with 12 random nucleotides. Sequencing yielded, for each sample, at least 2.5 million paired-end reads carrying CDR3. TCRdb called the 5' RACE reads again in MiXCR, with one record for every CDR3 protein. This sample has roughly 800,000 distinct CDR3 sequences, with more than 45% found just once.

The chain recombines TRBV3-1 with TRBJ2-7, with 8 bases fitting TRBD2. Material: blood. The clonotype comes from a man aged 25 to 40 in good health. CDR3 nucleotides: TGTGCCAGCAGCCAAAGGGTTCGGGGGGGCGCAGAAACTAGGTCCTACGAGCAGTACTTC. Translation gives CASSQRVRGGAETRSYEQYF.